A selection of T cell receptor beta chains follows, all from one sample in a study of regulatory T cells. Sequenced by immunoSEQ multiplex PCR; TCRdb stores in-frame clones only, minus some. The sample gives about 35,000 clones, around nine tenths of which show up once; approximately 2.4% is in the top ten. Material: conventional CD4+ T cells sorted from blood. The origin of the receptors is a person under 35 with CD3G deficiency. CDR3s include the opening cysteine and the closing phenylalanine or tryptophan. Clone size appears in some rows only: once, few, many, or a class for an expanded clone.

NA TRBV28 CASSSQTGTVSYEQYF
NA TRBV27 CASSLSGRGGYTF
NA TRBV6-1 CASSTLRWGNYGYTF
once TRBV5-1 CASSYTAGQSYEQYF
NA TRBV30 CAWSVGRGTGELFF
NA TRBV6-1 CASSEEARYEQYF
NA TRBV5-1 CASSHGQGGNSPLHF
NA TRBV30 CAWTLGYGYTF
NA TRBV11-2 CASSSGSYGYTF
NA TRBV28 CASSSRYEQYF
NA TRBV20-1 CSAKREYEQYF
NA TRBV5-1 CASSLFASSYNEQFF
NA TRBV10-2 CASRQRIGQVWTGELFF
NA TRBV19 CASSPLGLFTDTQYF
NA TRBV28 CASSLVTGTSGRHEQYF
NA TRBV6-1 CASSPQGVYGYTF
NA TRBV5-1 CASRNRGRDGDTQYF
NA TRBV6-1 CASAGQGGGEQYF
NA TRBV11-2 CASSLDWTDLSYEQYF
once TRBV6-1 CASSAFATVPYEQYF
NA TRBV5-1 CASRPSDRGAEAFF
NA TRBV5-1 CASSFGQGSYGYTF
NA TRBV28 CASSLHKLGVYGYTF
NA TRBV18 CASSRGQPGEAFF
NA TRBV28 CASSFHRGASGRRRADTQYF
NA TRBV7-2 CASSATRPLKNEQFF
NA TRBV11-2 CASSPLSDDNEQFF
once TRBV28 CASSSLAGVGNEQFF
once TRBV28 CASSPRQSYPYEQYF
few TRBV28 CASSGNYEQYF
NA TRBV6-1 CASTSGHYNEQFF
NA TRBV6-8 CASSYSEMEEDTGNTIYF